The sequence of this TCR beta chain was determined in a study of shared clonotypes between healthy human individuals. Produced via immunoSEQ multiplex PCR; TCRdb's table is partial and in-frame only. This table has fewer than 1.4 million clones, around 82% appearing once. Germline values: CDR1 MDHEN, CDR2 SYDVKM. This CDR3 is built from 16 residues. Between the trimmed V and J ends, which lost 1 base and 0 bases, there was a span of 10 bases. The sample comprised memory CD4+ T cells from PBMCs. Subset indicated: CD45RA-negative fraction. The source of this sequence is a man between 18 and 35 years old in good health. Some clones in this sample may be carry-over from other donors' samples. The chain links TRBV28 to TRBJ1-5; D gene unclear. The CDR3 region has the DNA TGTGCCAGCAGTTTATACAGAGTTTATAGCAATCAGCCCCAGCATTTT. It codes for CASSLYRVYSNQPQHF. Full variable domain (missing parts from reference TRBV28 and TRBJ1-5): DVKVTQSSRYLVKRTGEKVFLECVQDMDHENMFWYRQDPGLGLRLIYFSYDVKMKEKGDIPEGYSVSREKKERFSLILESASTNQTSMYLCASSLYRVYSNQPQHFGDGTRLSIL.